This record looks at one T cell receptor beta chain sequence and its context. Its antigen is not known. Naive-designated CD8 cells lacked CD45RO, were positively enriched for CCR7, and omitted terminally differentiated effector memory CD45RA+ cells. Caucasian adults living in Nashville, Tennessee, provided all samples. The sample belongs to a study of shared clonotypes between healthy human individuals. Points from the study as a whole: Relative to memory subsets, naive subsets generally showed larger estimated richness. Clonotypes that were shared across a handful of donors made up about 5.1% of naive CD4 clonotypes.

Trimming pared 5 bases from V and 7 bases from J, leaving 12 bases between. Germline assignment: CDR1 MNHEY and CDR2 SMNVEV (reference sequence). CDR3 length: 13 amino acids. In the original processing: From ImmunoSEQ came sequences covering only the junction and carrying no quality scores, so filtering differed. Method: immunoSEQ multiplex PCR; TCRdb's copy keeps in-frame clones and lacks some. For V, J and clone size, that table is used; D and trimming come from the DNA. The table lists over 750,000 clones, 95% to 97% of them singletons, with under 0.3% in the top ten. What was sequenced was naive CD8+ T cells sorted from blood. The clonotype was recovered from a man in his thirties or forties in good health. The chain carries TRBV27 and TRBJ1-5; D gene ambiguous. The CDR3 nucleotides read TGTGCCAGCAGTCCCTCGGGTTTCCAGCCCCAGCATTTT. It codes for CASSPSGFQPQHF.